This T cell receptor (beta chain) came from a study of metastatic and nonmetastatic thyroid tumors. General study points: As reported, TCR beta diversity in blood and tumor was significantly higher in malignant thyroid tumors than in benign nodules.

This clone was found a few times. Its target is not known. Trimming left V 10 bases short and J 6 bases short, with 16 bases between. Per germline, CDR1 MNHEY and CDR2 SMNVEV (reference sequence). CDR3 length: 13 amino acids. Thyroid surgery was performed in patients who had received no treatment beforehand. TCRdb recomputed clones from the PCR reads via MiXCR. The sample includes 30,000 to 45,000 clones, 28% of them seen just once. The J gene is TRBJ2-1, the V gene TRBV27; no clear D gene. Sequenced: blood. The TCR sequence derives from a male donor with papillary thyroid cancer or a benign thyroid nodule (not recorded which). Some clones in this sample may be carry-over from other donors' samples. The CDR3 DNA is TGTGCCATCTCCCTAGGGATCGCCAATGAGCAGTTCTTC. It is translated as CAISLGIANEQFF.